Following are 31 T cell receptor beta chains from one sample sequenced in a study of T cells in Graves' hyperthyroidism and ophthalmopathy (dated by TCRdb to about 2019). Library preparation employed multiplex PCR. The sequencing machine was an Illumina HiSeq 2000. The TCR beta CDR3 regions were amplified from the RNA transcripts. The TCR CDR3 was subjected to a first round of RT-PCR using the HTBI primer set and the Qiagen OneStep RT-PCR kit. TCRdb reprocessing: public reads trimmed at Q25 with fastp, clones called with MiXCR, in-frame beta chains kept. CDR3 protein sequences are deduplicated, and each keeps its most common genes and DNA. The sample profile shows approximately 600,000 distinct CDR3 sequences; 15% to 20% of them were found once. The ten largest clones add up to approximately 3.9% of the sample. Sequenced sample: blood. The receptors shown here come from a woman in her twenties or thirties with Graves' hyperthyroidism.

The chain uses TRBV30 and TRBJ1-2, with D hard to call. The ends were cut back, 4 bases at V and 5 bases at J, with 11 bases in the middle. There are 12 residues in the CDR3. Germline lookup yields CDR1 GTSNPN and CDR2 SVGIG (reference sequence). The CDR3 DNA reads TGTGCCTGGAATCTTCTTTCTTATGGCTACACCTTC. Translating it yields CAWNLLSYGYTF.

This chain uses TRBV7-3 with TRBJ2-1, with TRBD2 matching over 7 bases. The CDR3 runs to 15 residues. After removal of 5 bases from V and 10 bases from J, the junction contained 14 bases not matched to a gene. Germline V CDR1 and CDR2: SGHTA, FQGTGA. CDR3 in DNA: TGTGCCAGCAGCGAAGTGACTAGCCTCTTTGGGGAGCAGTTCTTC. Translating it yields CASSEVTSLFGEQFF. Complete variable domain (other parts from reference TRBV7-3 and TRBJ2-1): GAGVSQTPSNKVTEKGKYVELRCDPISGHTALYWYRQSLGQGPEFLIYFQGTGAADDSGLPNDRFFAVRPEGSVSTLKIQRTERGDSAVYLCASSEVTSLFGEQFFGPGTRLTVL.

This clonotype was counted only a few times. The V and J genes are TRBV19 and TRBJ2-2; weak D call: TRBD2 (6 bases). The CDR3 has 15 residues. Trimming removed 8 bases at V and 0 bases at J, with 13 bases between. From germline, CDR1 is LNHDA and CDR2 SQIVND (reference sequence). CDR3 bases: TGTGCCAGTCATACGGGAGTCACGAACACCGGGGAGCTGTTTTTT. Protein: CASHTGVTNTGELFF.

This rearrangement joins TRBV29-1 to TRBJ1-3; possibly TRBD1 for D (5 bases). The length of the CDR3 is 17 residues. V was pared by 1 base and J by 0 bases, with 16 bases between. Germline CDR1 and CDR2: SQVTM and ANQGSEA. CDR3: CSVEAYGGPNSGNTIYF. The CDR3 DNA reads TGCAGCGTTGAAGCTTACGGGGGTCCTAACTCTGGAAACACCATATATTTT.

This rearrangement joins TRBV5-1 to TRBJ1-1, with 8 nucleotides matching TRBD1. This CDR3 is built from 15 residues. After removal of 2 bases from V and 5 bases from J, the junction contained 8 bases not matched to a gene. Per the germline V gene, CDR1 is SGHRS and CDR2 is YFSETQ. CDR3 in DNA: TGCGCCAGCAGCTTCCAGGGGGCGCCGGAAACTGAAGCTTTCTTT. Translation: CASSFQGAPETEAFF.

This clonotype has a handful of counts. V gene TRBV4-1 combines with J gene TRBJ2-3, with 8 positions matching TRBD2. This CDR3 is built from 17 residues. Trimming removed 4 bases from V and 3 bases from J; junction bases left unmatched: 12. In germline, CDR1 is MGHRA, CDR2 YSYEKL. CDR3 sequence: CASSLSGDGVGTDTQYF. The CDR3 bases are TGCGCCAGCAGCCTTAGCGGGGACGGAGTAGGGACAGATACGCAGTATTTT.

This clonotype was observed a few times. A read error may explain this, as a much larger clone is one base away. This chain connects TRBV27 to TRBJ2-5; 7 bases agree with TRBD1. The germline gives CDR1 MNHEY, CDR2 SMNVEV (reference sequence). The CDR3 has 15 residues. The trim removed 5 bases at V and 7 bases at J, leaving 13 bases unmatched. CDR3 sequence reads: CASSLDRVGVVTQYF. For the CDR3, the DNA is TGTGCCAGCAGTCTCGACAGGGTGGGGGTGGTGACCCAGTACTTC.

There are many counts of this clonotype. The chain combines TRBV27 with TRBJ2-5, with a weak D call TRBD2 (7 bases). Trimming removed 4 bases at V and 5 bases at J, with 20 bases between. The CDR3 is made up of 16 amino acids. Germline CDR1 and CDR2: MNHEY and SMNVEV (reference sequence). CDR3 nucleotide sequence: TGTGCCAGCAGTTCCCCCCCCGGGGGGCGGGATGAGACCCAGTACTTC. The encoded protein is CASSSPPGGRDETQYF.

This clonotype was seen only a few times. This chain joins TRBV4-1 and TRBJ2-7; perhaps TRBD2 as D (5 bases). Trimming left V 1 base short and J 3 bases short, with 16 bases between. The CDR3 runs to 16 residues. CDR1 is MGHRA and CDR2 is YSYEKL in the germline V gene. The CDR3 spells CASSQGDYRGFYEQYF. CDR3 coding DNA: TGCGCCAGCAGCCAAGGCGACTACCGAGGGTTCTACGAGCAGTACTTC.

This chain uses TRBV11-3 with TRBJ2-1; maybe TRBD1 (6 bases). The CDR3 totals 14 residues. The V gene lost 8 bases and the J gene lost 9 bases, with 20 bases spanning the gap. The germline V gene has CDR1 SGHNT and CDR2 YENEEA. CDR3 residues: CASYVGAQRAEQFF. The CDR3, as DNA: TGTGCCAGCTATGTGGGGGCGCAGCGCGCTGAGCAGTTCTTC.

Ten or more counts support this clonotype. The genes are TRBV5-1 and TRBJ2-7; D is unresolved. V was pared by 4 bases and J by 2 bases, with 7 bases between. Germline V lookup: CDR1 SGHRS, CDR2 YFSETQ. The CDR3 has 12 amino acids. CDR3 region: CASSTATYEQYF. The CDR3 nucleotides are TGCGCCAGCAGCACGGCCACCTACGAGCAGTACTTC. The whole variable domain, filled in from reference TRBV5-1 and TRBJ2-7, reads KAGVTQTPRYLIKTRGQQVTLSCSPISGHRSVSWYQQTPGQGLQFLFEYFSETQRNKGNFPGRFSGRQFSNSRSEMNVSTLELGDSALYLCASSTATYEQYFGPGTRLTVT.

This clonotype was seen at least ten times. This chain joins TRBV5-5 and TRBJ1-5; 7 bases are shared with TRBD1. The V gene's germline CDR1 is SGHKS and CDR2 YYEKEE (reference sequence). The J segment lost 10 bases and the V segment lost 4 bases, leaving 17 bases of the junction unmatched. The CDR3 length is 16 residues. CDR3 bases: TGTGCCAGCAGCCCGGGGGACAGTGGAGCAATCAATCCCCAGCATTTT. Its protein product is CASSPGDSGAINPQHF.

The gene calls are TRBV6-2 or TRBV6-3 and TRBJ2-1, with a weak D call TRBD1 (5 bases). Between the trimmed V and J ends, which lost 6 bases and 0 bases, there was a span of 15 bases. This CDR3 comprises 16 residues. Germline V CDR1 and CDR2: MNHEY, SVGEGT. This chain's CDR3 is CASSHRRTISYNEQFF. CDR3 bases: TGTGCCAGCAGCCACAGGCGGACCATCTCCTACAATGAGCAGTTCTTC.

This chain connects TRBV5-1 to TRBJ2-1; no reliable D call. Deletions cut 5 bases from V and 1 base from J, with 10 bases between. The CDR3 loop spans 14 amino acids. Germline V gives CDR1 SGHRS, CDR2 YFSETQ. The CDR3 DNA reads TGCGCCAGCAGTAGAAGCATTTCCTACAATGAGCAGTTCTTC. It specifies CASSRSISYNEQFF.

This clonotype was found a few times. The V call is TRBV3-1, the J call TRBJ2-1; D might be TRBD2 (5 bases). Trimming took 1 base from V and 7 from J, leaving 11 bases between them. The CDR3 runs to 14 residues. Germline V gene lookup returns CDR1 LGHDT and CDR2 YNNKEL (reference sequence). CDR3 residues: CASSQVGSSNEQFF. The CDR3 DNA is TGTGCCAGCAGCCAAGTTGGGAGTAGTAATGAGCAGTTCTTC.

This clonotype was detected many times. V is TRBV24-1 and J is TRBJ1-1; D perhaps matches TRBD1 (5 bases). The V gene's germline CDR1 is KGHDR and CDR2 SFDVKD. The CDR3 is 13 amino acids. V gave up 7 bases and J gave up 1 base, with 9 bases separating them. CDR3 in amino acids: CATSRGQNTEAFF. Here the CDR3 DNA reads TGTGCCACCAGCCGGGGCCAGAACACTGAAGCTTTCTTT.

This clonotype was picked up a small number of times. The V call is TRBV5-4, the J call TRBJ2-3, with D possibly being TRBD1 (6 bases). The CDR3 totals 16 residues. Per germline, CDR1 SGHNT and CDR2 YYREEE (reference sequence). V lost 3 bases and J 3 bases, leaving 17 bases between the germline ends. The CDR3 DNA reads as TGTGCCAGCAGCTATCCACAGGGAATCGGGACAGATACGCAGTATTTT. It translates to CASSYPQGIGTDTQYF.

This clonotype appeared a few times. This sequence joins TRBV7-9 and TRBJ2-1, with 7 nucleotides matching TRBD2. V was clipped by 0 bases and J by 0 bases; unmatched bases: 8. This CDR3 is 18 amino acids long. CDR1 SEHNR and CDR2 FQNEAQ come from the germline V gene (reference sequence). The CDR3 protein is CASSLANGLAGSYNEQFF. Here the CDR3 DNA reads TGTGCCAGCAGCTTAGCCAACGGTTTAGCGGGCTCCTACAATGAGCAGTTCTTC. Supplemented by reference TRBV7-9 and TRBJ2-1, the full variable domain reads DTGVSQNPRHKITKRGQNVTFRCDPISEHNRLYWYRQTLGQGPEFLTYFQNEAQLEKSRLLSDRFSAERPKGSFSTLEIQRTEQGDSAMYLCASSLANGLAGSYNEQFFGPGTRLTVL.

The sample holds a few counts of this clonotype. The gene calls are TRBV7-9 and TRBJ1-2, with D tentatively TRBD1 (6 bases). Trimming took off 5 bases at V and 5 bases at J, with 15 bases between the two ends. Germline lookup yields CDR1 SEHNR and CDR2 FQNEAQ (reference sequence). The CDR3 contains 14 residues. The CDR3 spells CASSTTGPYYGYTF. The DNA of the CDR3 is TGTGCCAGCAGCACCACAGGGCCCTATTATGGCTACACCTTC.

This clonotype was detected ten times or more. The genes are TRBV3-1 and TRBJ2-7; D ambiguous. Trimming took 1 base from V and 4 from J, leaving 11 bases between them. CDR1 is LGHDT, CDR2 YNNKEL, per germline (reference sequence). The CDR3 totals 14 residues. CDR3 region: CASSQAGVAYEQYF. For the CDR3, the DNA is TGTGCCAGCAGCCAAGCCGGAGTGGCGTACGAGCAGTACTTC.

On this clonotype itself: At one end, the junction sequence differs from germline, possibly due to a read error. V is TRBV7-7 and J is TRBJ2-2, with 10 bases that match TRBD1. CDR1 and CDR2 from the germline V gene are SSHAT and FNYEAQ (reference sequence). The length of the CDR3 is 14 residues. CDR3 DNA: TGTGCTAGCAGCTCAGGGACAGGGGCCGGGGAGCTGTTTTTT. It encodes CASSSGTGAGELFF.

This clonotype has at least ten counts. J is TRBJ2-3 and V is TRBV20-1; TRBD1 or TRBD2 may be the D gene (5 bases each). Between the trimmed V and J ends, which lost 1 base and 4 bases, there was a span of 12 bases. This CDR3 is 14 amino acids long. Germline V gives CDR1 DFQATT, CDR2 SNEGSKA (reference sequence). This CDR3 reads CSARGTGAADTQYF. The CDR3 region has the DNA TGCAGTGCTAGAGGGACCGGGGCCGCAGATACGCAGTATTTT.

This clonotype showed up many times. The chain joins TRBV20-1 to TRBJ2-1, with 14 nucleotides matching TRBD2. Trimming took 0 bases from V and 6 from J; bases not matched to a gene: 10. Germline V CDR1 and CDR2: DFQATT, SNEGSKA (reference sequence). The CDR3 has 18 residues. The CDR3 here is CSARDLTSTSGGVNEQFF. CDR3 nucleotide sequence: TGCAGTGCTAGAGACCTTACCTCGACTAGCGGGGGGGTCAATGAGCAGTTCTTC.

This clonotype came up many times. V usage is TRBV20-1 and J usage is TRBJ2-1; 7 bases are shared with TRBD2. CDR3 length equals 14 residues. Per germline, CDR1 DFQATT and CDR2 SNEGSKA (reference sequence). The J segment lost 1 base and the V segment lost 0 bases, leaving 0 bases of the junction unmatched. Written as DNA, the CDR3 is TGCAGTGCTAGAGAGCGGGAGTCCTACAATGAGCAGTTCTTC. This codes for CSARERESYNEQFF.

This clonotype turned up a few times. V and J are TRBV15 and TRBJ1-1; 8 bases are shared with TRBD1. Per the germline V gene, CDR1 is LNHNV and CDR2 is YYDKDF (reference sequence). J lost 6 bases, V lost 3 bases, and 12 bases had no gene match. This CDR3 comprises 16 residues. The CDR3 DNA follows: TGTGCCACCAGCAGTGACAGGGGCCCCTACCTCCCTGAAGCTTTCTTT. Protein sequence: CATSSDRGPYLPEAFF.

This clonotype was seen ten or more times. DNA of the CDR3: TGTGCCAGCAGCTACGGAGCAGGGGTACCCTACGAGCAGTACTTC. It specifies CASSYGAGVPYEQYF. The chain recombines TRBV7-3 with TRBJ2-7, with D possibly matching TRBD1 (6 bases). The V end lost 4 bases, the J end lost 2 bases, and 15 bases lay between the germline ends. Germline values: CDR1 SGHTA, CDR2 FQGTGA. There are 15 residues in the CDR3.

A few counts support this clonotype. The V call is TRBV5-6, the J call TRBJ2-1; D is possibly TRBD1 (6 bases). Germline CDR1 is SGHDT and CDR2 is YYEEEE. The CDR3 spans 15 residues. V lost 2 bases and J 6 bases, leaving 15 bases between the germline ends. The CDR3 DNA is TGTGCCAGCAGCTTCCGGACGACAGGCCCCAATGAGCAGTTCTTC. This encodes CASSFRTTGPNEQFF.

This clonotype was counted many times. The V gene is TRBV28, the J gene TRBJ2-1; D remains ambiguous. The V and J ends lost 1 base and 4 bases respectively, with 2 bases between them. Germline CDR1 and CDR2: MDHEN and SYDVKM. The CDR3 covers 12 residues. CDR3 coding DNA: TGTGCCAGCAGTTTATTTTACAATGAGCAGTTCTTC. This codes for CASSLFYNEQFF.

The chain combines TRBV7-9 with TRBJ2-3; D perhaps matches TRBD2 (6 bases). This CDR3 contains 15 residues. Between the trimmed V and J ends, which lost 3 bases and 4 bases, there was a span of 14 bases. Germline assignment: CDR1 SEHNR and CDR2 FQNEAQ (reference sequence). CDR3 residues: CASSLGLSDSDTQYF. The CDR3 DNA sequence: TGTGCCAGCAGCTTGGGACTTTCAGATTCAGATACGCAGTATTTT.

This chain connects TRBV10-3 to TRBJ2-7; TRBD2 aligns across 11 bases. This CDR3 has 16 residues. Germline CDR1 reads ENHRY; CDR2 reads SYGVKD. J gave up 3 bases and V 0 bases, and 4 bases lay outside the gene matches. As DNA, the CDR3 is TGTGCCATCAGTGAGTCAGGGCTAGCGGGAGGCTACGAGCAGTACTTC. This codes for CAISESGLAGGYEQYF.

This clonotype was seen ten or more times. This chain uses TRBV28 with TRBJ1-2; TRBD1 aligns across 12 bases. The germline CDR1 and CDR2 sequences are MDHEN and SYDVKM. Trimming cost V 6 bases and J 8 bases; bases outside gene matches: 19. The length of the CDR3 is 18 residues. The CDR3 spells CASSSLGQGALGAKGYTF. In DNA form, the CDR3 reads TGTGCCAGCAGCTCGCTGGGACAGGGGGCGCTCGGAGCGAAGGGCTACACCTTC.